A single sample is the source of the 28 T cell receptor beta chains below, sequenced in a study of T cells expressing NK-cell markers. One entry per CDR3 protein, without DNA, is what TCRdb gives after re-calling the 5' RACE reads. This sample's table reports about 110,000 distinct CDR3 sequences. Source material: blood T cells: a sorted CD56 or NKG2C T cell subset, CD4+ or CD8+ T cells, or bulk PBMC T cells (not recorded which). The receptors were gathered from a woman aged 18 to 75 in good health.

The gene calls are TRBV5-6 and TRBJ1-1. This CDR3 is 15 amino acids long. Germline-derived CDR1 and CDR2 are SGHDT and YYEEEE. CDR3 sequence: CASSFSTGWNTEAFF. Combining the CDR3 with reference TRBV5-6 and TRBJ1-1 gives the whole variable domain DAGVTQSPTHLIKTRGQQVTLRCSPKSGHDTVSWYQQALGQGPQFIFQYYEEEERQRGNFPDRFSGHQFPNYSSELNVNALLLGDSALYLCASSFSTGWNTEAFFGQGTRLTVV.

This rearrangement joins TRBV18 to TRBJ2-1; TCRdb lists TRBD1, though no DNA is available to test this call. Germline CDR1 reads KGHSH; CDR2 reads LQKENI. The CDR3 is 13 amino acids. The CDR3 region is CASSPAQGNEQFF.

This chain uses TRBV2 with TRBJ2-7; the TRBD2 assignment by TCRdb is unverifiable without DNA. Germline V CDR1 and CDR2: SNHLY, FYNNEI. This CDR3 comprises 14 residues. CDR3 protein: CASEGTSGTYEQYF. The full variable domain, its missing parts supplied by reference TRBV2 and TRBJ2-7, is EPEVTQTPSHQVTQMGQEVILRCVPISNHLYFYWYRQILGQKVEFLVSFYNNEISEKSEIFDDQFSVERPDGSNFTLKIRSTKLEDSAMYFCASEGTSGTYEQYFGPGTRLTVT.

The gene calls are TRBV4-1 and TRBJ1-2; TCRdb's assignment of TRBD1 cannot be checked, as there is no DNA. This CDR3 has 16 residues. Germline CDR1 is MGHRA and CDR2 is YSYEKL. The CDR3 region is CASSQDEGAANYGYTF.

This chain uses TRBV5-1 with TRBJ2-1; there is no DNA to check the TCRdb D call of TRBD2. The CDR3 consists of 15 residues. The V gene's germline CDR1 is SGHRS and CDR2 YFSETQ. CDR3 residues: CASSPFWGGGNEQFF.

The V and J genes are TRBV4-3 and TRBJ1-6; TCRdb reports TRBD1, a call that lacks DNA to check it against. The CDR3 runs to 14 residues. Germline CDR1 LGHNA, CDR2 YSLEER. Here the CDR3 reads CASSQAGDRALLHF.

The chain joins TRBV15 to TRBJ2-7. The length of the CDR3 is 13 residues. CDR1 LNHNV and CDR2 YYDKDF come from the germline V gene (reference sequence). The CDR3 loop reads CATSDSDSYEQYF. Variable domain in full (rest from reference TRBV15 and TRBJ2-7): DAMVIQNPRYQVTQFGKPVTLSCSQTLNHNVMYWYQQKSSQAPKLLFHYYDKDFNNEADTPDNFQSRRPNTSFCFLDIRSPGLGDTAMYLCATSDSDSYEQYFGPGTRLTVT.

The chain recombines TRBV29-1 with TRBJ2-3. Germline V CDR1 and CDR2: SQVTM, ANQGSEA. CDR3 size: 12 residues. CDR3 region: CSVPYRGDTQYF.

This chain joins TRBV4-3 and TRBJ2-7. The CDR3 length is 13 residues. From germline, CDR1 is LGHNA and CDR2 YSLEER. This CDR3 is CASSQGSGYEQYF.

The rearrangement links TRBV5-4 to TRBJ2-3; the D gene TCRdb calls, TRBD2, cannot be checked with no DNA. This CDR3 region has 15 residues. Looked up from germline, CDR1 is SGHNT and CDR2 is YYREEE (reference sequence). The CDR3 reads CASSPTETRTDTQYF.

This chain uses TRBV6-2 or TRBV6-3 with TRBJ1-1. The CDR3 spans 14 residues. Germline V gene data show CDR1 as MNHEY and CDR2 as SVGEGT. The CDR3 protein is CASSYSGENTEAFF.

J is TRBJ1-4 and V is TRBV7-8. The CDR3 covers 16 residues. CDR1 SGHVS and CDR2 FQNEAQ come from the germline V gene. CDR3 loop: CASSLVLGRTNEKLFF.

CDR3: CSARDERLGGTYEQYF. V and J are TRBV20-1 and TRBJ2-7; TCRdb designates TRBD2, a call that cannot be tested without DNA. In germline, CDR1 is DFQATT, CDR2 SNEGSKA (reference sequence). The CDR3 contains 16 residues.

V and J are TRBV6-1 and TRBJ1-1; with no DNA, the TCRdb D assignment of TRBD1 cannot be verified. The CDR3 is 11 residues long. Germline assignment: CDR1 MNHNS and CDR2 SASEGT. The chain's CDR3 is CAIDQGVKAFF.

The chain recombines TRBV12-3 or TRBV12-4 with TRBJ2-2; TCRdb designates TRBD2, a call that cannot be tested without DNA. This CDR3 comprises 14 residues. The CDR3 spells CASNREGRGGELFF.

The rearrangement uses TRBV6-1 and TRBJ2-3; TCRdb reports TRBD2, a call that lacks DNA to check it against. Germline V gene data show CDR1 as MNHNS and CDR2 as SASEGT. The CDR3 sequence is 20 residues long. The CDR3 here is CASSGGPPSGPARDTDTQYF.

This chain connects TRBV3-1 to TRBJ2-1. In germline, CDR1 is LGHDT, CDR2 YNNKEL (reference sequence). The CDR3 spans 16 residues. The CDR3 loop is CASSHVAGSSYNEQFF.

This chain connects TRBV7-9 to TRBJ2-7; TCRdb's D gene call, TRBD1, goes unchecked for lack of DNA. In germline, CDR1 is SEHNR, CDR2 FQNEAQ (reference sequence). This CDR3 contains 14 residues. The CDR3 spells CASSSGRQPEEQYF.

The chain is built from TRBV4-1 and TRBJ2-3; TCRdb proposes TRBD2, but this gene call is untestable without DNA. CDR1 and CDR2 (germline): MGHRA, YSYEKL. This CDR3 is built from 17 residues. This CDR3 reads CASSQDRGGRARDTQYF.

The chain joins TRBV12-3 or TRBV12-4 to TRBJ1-1. The CDR3 totals 14 residues. The CDR3 is CASSLVGANTEAFF.

This chain links TRBV6-1 with TRBJ2-1; TCRdb proposes TRBD2, but this gene call is untestable without DNA. The CDR3 has 15 amino acids. In germline, CDR1 is MNHNS, CDR2 SASEGT. CDR3 protein: CASRRVAEGYNEQFF.

The chain recombines TRBV15 with TRBJ2-7; TCRdb returns TRBD2, unconfirmable since there is no DNA. This CDR3 region has 14 residues. The germline gives CDR1 LNHNV, CDR2 YYDKDF (reference sequence). CDR3 loop: CATGRGLTVYEQYF.

The genes are TRBV28 and TRBJ2-2; absent DNA, TCRdb's TRBD1 call cannot be checked. Germline CDR1 reads MDHEN; CDR2 reads SYDVKM. The CDR3 is made up of 14 amino acids. CDR3 loop: CASSVTGNTGELFF.

The chain carries TRBV5-5 and TRBJ1-2. The V gene's germline CDR1 is SGHKS and CDR2 YYEKEE (reference sequence). The CDR3 spans 12 residues. CDR3: CASSPGLYGYTF. The full variable domain, in which reference TRBV5-5 and TRBJ1-2 provide the parts outside the CDR3, is DAGVTQSPTHLIKTRGQQVTLRCSPISGHKSVSWYQQVLGQGPQFIFQYYEKEERGRGNFPDRFSARQFPNYSSELNVNALLLGDSALYLCASSPGLYGYTFGSGTRLTVV.

The rearrangement joins TRBV20-1 to TRBJ2-1; TCRdb selects TRBD2, and the lack of DNA leaves this call unchecked. The CDR3 is 17 residues long. From germline, CDR1 is DFQATT and CDR2 SNEGSKA (reference sequence). CDR3 residues: CSARKILAGGLFDEQFF.

J is TRBJ1-1 and V is TRBV6-2 or TRBV6-3; TCRdb returns TRBD1, unconfirmable since there is no DNA. Germline V gene sequence: CDR1 MNHEY, CDR2 SVGEGT. This CDR3 is built from 15 residues. This chain's CDR3 is CASSPEISTGGQAFF.

This chain connects TRBV29-1 to TRBJ1-2. The CDR3 is 11 residues long. Germline CDR1 reads SQVTM; CDR2 reads ANQGSEA. CDR3 loop: CSVEDDYGYTF.

The chain uses TRBV24-1 and TRBJ2-2. CDR3 length: 12 amino acids. Germline values: CDR1 KGHDR, CDR2 SFDVKD. The CDR3 region is CATRDITGELFF.